This T cell receptor (beta chain) was identified in a study of CD8+CD57+ T cells in acquired aplastic anemia. The overall study: Sorted CD4+ and CD8+ cell DNA averaged around 3.5 ug.

This clonotype has just a few counts. The antigen is not known. Patients picked for sequencing had shown CD8+CD57+ cell expansion detected by flow cytometry. All patients had severe acquired aplastic anemia. Researchers used genomic DNA as the template to profile TCR beta VDJ and CDR3. TCRdb re-called the reads through MiXCR, storing one row per CDR3 protein. The data hold fewer than 85,000 distinct CDR3 sequences, with about 70% observed a single time. Overall study findings and caveats: Patients and controls turned out to have approximately 29 CD8+ CDR3 sequences in common.

Trimming stripped 4 bases from V and 5 bases from J, with 18 bases between. CDR1 and CDR2 from the germline V gene are LGHDT and YNNKEL (reference sequence). CDR3 length equals 16 residues. The chain links TRBV3-1 to TRBJ2-1; D might be TRBD1 (6 bases). The sequencing sample was made of sorted CD4+, CD8+, or CD8+CD57+ T cells (not recorded which) from PBMCs. This TCR was recovered from a human donor with aplastic anemia. CDR3 nucleotides: TGTGCCAGCAGCCGAGCGACCGGGACACCCGACAATGAGCAGTTCTTC. It yields the protein CASSRATGTPDNEQFF.